The clone carrying this T cell receptor (beta chain) was recorded a few times. Sequencing used immunoSEQ multiplex PCR; TCRdb keeps in-frame clones, though not all of them. The profile shows some 68,000 clones, approximately 92% of them singletons. This CDR3 comprises 16 residues. From germline, CDR1 is SNHLY and CDR2 FYNNEI. The V gene end was trimmed by 7 bases and the J gene end by 1 base; junction bases not matched to a gene: 10. This chain joins TRBV2 and TRBJ2-7, with 10 bases matching TRBD2. This sequence was found in a middle-aged man with rheumatoid arthritis. The sample comprised PBMCs. In nucleotides, the CDR3 is TGTGCCAGCATCCCCCTCACTAGCGGGGTTTCCTACGAGCAGTACTTC. Encoded protein: CASIPLTSGVSYEQYF. Filled out from reference TRBV2 and TRBJ2-7, the complete variable domain reads EPEVTQTPSHQVTQMGQEVILRCVPISNHLYFYWYRQILGQKVEFLVSFYNNEISEKSEIFDDQFSVERPDGSNFTLKIRSTKLEDSAMYFCASIPLTSGVSYEQYFGPGTRLTVT.